This T cell receptor (beta chain) was recorded in a study of T cell responses to AZD1222 COVID-19 vaccine. Turning to this clone: Its specificity is not known.

With 6 bases removed from V and 1 base from J, the gap between germline ends came to 3 bases. CDR1 is LGHDT, CDR2 YNNKEL, per germline (reference sequence). The CDR3 has 11 amino acids. TCRdb's copy holds only in-frame clones and misses some; the assay was immunoSEQ multiplex PCR. Among some 130,000 clones listed, about nine tenths were seen once. Study-wide results and limits: None of the repertoires were sampled until the peak T cell response had passed.

The chain has TRBV3-1 (or the pseudogene TRBV3-2) and TRBJ1-1, with D unresolved. The material sequenced was peripheral blood, taken on day 0 of AZD1222 vaccination. The source is an adult in good health. The CDR3: CASRKNTEAFF. The CDR3 bases are TGTGCCAGCAGGAAGAACACTGAAGCTTTCTTT.